This T cell receptor beta chain comes out of a study of blood T cell repertoires in COVID-19. The data were produced by immunoSEQ multiplex PCR, yet TCRdb's version contains in-frame clones alone and is incomplete. The sample includes under 75,000 clones, 75% to 90% of them seen just once. V gave up 3 bases and J gave up 1 base, with 18 bases separating them. This CDR3 spans 17 amino acids. Per germline, CDR1 KGHSH and CDR2 LQKENI. The TCR sequence derives from a man aged 50-59 years with acute or convalescent COVID-19. The sequenced sample consisted of peripheral blood. The chain is built from TRBV18 and TRBJ1-1; D perhaps matches TRBD1 (5 bases). The CDR3 spells CASSPTRDSWRNTEAFF. The CDR3 region has the DNA TGTGCCAGCTCACCGACCCGTGACAGCTGGAGGAACACTGAAGCTTTCTTT.